These 9 T cell receptor beta chains were sequenced from one sample in a study of T cell responses to AZD1222 COVID-19 vaccine. TCRdb's table, derived via immunoSEQ multiplex PCR, lists solely in-frame clones and lacks some. The sample lists about 120,000 clones, around 92% occurring once. This specimen consisted of peripheral blood, obtained on day 0 of AZD1222 vaccination. The receptors here all came from an adult in good health.

The chain recombines TRBV3-1 (or the pseudogene TRBV3-2) with TRBJ2-7, with 12 bases fitting TRBD2. This CDR3 contains 16 residues. V lost 0 bases and J lost 7; bases outside the gene matches: 7. Germline CDR1 is LGHDT and CDR2 is YNNKEL (reference sequence). The CDR3 loop is CASSQDMDGLAGEQYF. CDR3 sequence (DNA): TGTGCCAGCAGCCAAGACATGGACGGACTAGCGGGAGAGCAGTACTTC.

The J gene is TRBJ1-2, the V gene TRBV9; no clear D. Trimming stripped 0 bases from V and 3 bases from J, with 15 bases between. CDR1 and CDR2 (germline): SGDLS, YYNGEE. There are 16 residues in the CDR3. This CDR3 is CASSVEKDTYYYGYTF. CDR3 coding DNA: TGTGCCAGCAGCGTAGAGAAGGATACATACTACTATGGCTACACCTTC.

This sequence joins TRBV6-1 and TRBJ2-1; perhaps TRBD2 as D (5 bases). V lost 3 bases and J 2 bases, leaving 11 bases between the germline ends. Germline CDR1 reads MNHNS; CDR2 reads SASEGT. This CDR3 region has 15 residues. The CDR3 DNA sequence: TGTGCCAGCAGTGAGAGCGGCAGTCCCTACAATGAGCAGTTCTTC. Translation: CASSESGSPYNEQFF.

V and J are TRBV4-2 and TRBJ2-7, with 14 positions matching TRBD2. Germline values: CDR1 LGHNA, CDR2 YNFKEQ. The CDR3 runs to 18 residues. The J segment lost 2 bases and the V segment lost 0 bases, leaving 6 bases of the junction unmatched. In nucleotides, the CDR3 is TGTGCCAGCAGCCAAGATTCCCGACTAGCGGGGGGGGCCTACGAGCAGTACTTC. Protein sequence: CASSQDSRLAGGAYEQYF.

The CDR3 DNA follows: TGTGCCAGCACCCTACGGGAATCCACAGATACGCAGTATTTT. It codes for CASTLRESTDTQYF. The chain joins TRBV3-1 (or the pseudogene TRBV3-2) to TRBJ2-3, with TRBD2 as a possible D gene (5 bases). CDR3 size: 14 residues. Deletions cut 7 bases from V and 2 bases from J, with 13 bases between. Germline V lookup: CDR1 LGHDT, CDR2 YNNKEL (reference sequence).

The chain employs TRBV19 and TRBJ1-1; TRBD1 is a possible D gene (5 bases). Germline CDR1 reads LNHDA; CDR2 reads SQIVND (reference sequence). V lost 4 bases and J 6 bases, leaving 18 bases between the germline ends. CDR3 length: 15 residues. The DNA for the CDR3 is TGTGCCAGTAGTACCCTTGGGGCCCCCGTGGCTGAAGCTTTCTTT. It codes for CASSTLGAPVAEAFF.

The CDR3 region has the DNA TGTGCCAGCTCTAGGACTAGCGTCACAGATACGCAGTATTTT. Residues: CASSRTSVTDTQYF. The gene calls are TRBV6-5 and TRBJ2-3, with 9 bases fitting TRBD2. In germline, CDR1 is MNHEY, CDR2 SVGAGI. Trimming removed 8 bases from V and 2 bases from J; junction bases left unmatched: 5. The CDR3 consists of 14 residues.

This rearrangement joins TRBV7-9 to TRBJ2-3; 14 bases fit TRBD2. The CDR3 has 18 residues. Germline lookup yields CDR1 SEHNR and CDR2 FQNEAQ (reference sequence). J gave up 9 bases and V 2 bases, and 13 bases lay outside the gene matches. CDR3 sequence: CASSLLGLAGEPLGTQYF. The CDR3 coding sequence is TGTGCCAGCAGCTTACTGGGACTAGCGGGAGAGCCGCTTGGCACGCAGTATTTT.

The chain couples TRBV6-2 or TRBV6-3 to TRBJ2-1, with 11 bases matching TRBD2. V lost 0 bases, J lost 4 bases, and 8 bases stayed unmatched. The CDR3 loop spans 18 amino acids. Germline-derived CDR1 and CDR2 are MNHEY and SVGEGT. CDR3: CASSYSTLAGGYYNEQFF. The CDR3, as DNA: TGTGCCAGCAGTTACTCGACGCTAGCGGGGGGCTATTACAATGAGCAGTTCTTC.